The clone carrying this TCR beta chain was counted ten times or more. Its target is not known. Noted time point: newly diagnosed GD, antithyroid drugs for less than 3 months. Construction of the TCR library relied on RNA isolated from PBMCs. CDR3 regions were amplified by Arm-PCR using iRepertoire HTBI primers to build TCR beta libraries. Each CDR3 protein gets one entry after TCRdb re-called the multiplex PCR reads with MiXCR. The sample consists of roughly 500,000 distinct CDR3 sequences, roughly 14% of them appearing once. The CDR3 is 17 amino acids. Losses at the gene ends were 6 bases for V and 4 bases for J; bases not matched to a gene: 14. This sample stems from a study of regulatory T cells in long-lasting Graves disease. Study observations and caveats: TRBV28, TRBJ1-2 and TRBJ2-5 emerged as the favored segments in persistent disease.

These data were likewise used in another study, on T cells in Graves' hyperthyroidism and ophthalmopathy. This second study says: The HTBI primer set drove a first-round RT-PCR of the TCR CDR3.

Specimen: peripheral blood mononuclear cells (PBMCs), collected at new diagnosis, from a patient treated with antithyroid drugs. J is TRBJ2-2 and V is TRBV12-3 or TRBV12-4; the match to TRBD2 covers 7 bases. The clonotype comes from a man between 25 and 39 years old with Graves disease. CDR3 amino acids: CASRERTSAGVTGELFF. The CDR3, as DNA: TGTGCCAGCAGGGAGAGAACTAGCGCTGGGGTCACCGGGGAGCTGTTTTTT.